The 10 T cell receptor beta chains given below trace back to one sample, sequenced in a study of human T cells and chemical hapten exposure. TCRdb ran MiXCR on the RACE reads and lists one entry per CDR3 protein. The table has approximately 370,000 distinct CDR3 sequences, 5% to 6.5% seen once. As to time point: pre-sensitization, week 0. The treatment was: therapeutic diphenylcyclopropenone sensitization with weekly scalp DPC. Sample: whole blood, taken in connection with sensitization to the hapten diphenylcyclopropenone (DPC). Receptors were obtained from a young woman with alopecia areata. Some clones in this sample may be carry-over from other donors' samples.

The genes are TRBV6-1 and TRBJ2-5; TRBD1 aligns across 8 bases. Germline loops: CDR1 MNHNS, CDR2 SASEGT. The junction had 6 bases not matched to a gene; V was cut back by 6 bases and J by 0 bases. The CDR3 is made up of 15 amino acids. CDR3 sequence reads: CASRLTTGDQETQYF. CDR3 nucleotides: TGTGCCAGCAGGCTAACGACAGGGGACCAAGAGACCCAGTACTTC.

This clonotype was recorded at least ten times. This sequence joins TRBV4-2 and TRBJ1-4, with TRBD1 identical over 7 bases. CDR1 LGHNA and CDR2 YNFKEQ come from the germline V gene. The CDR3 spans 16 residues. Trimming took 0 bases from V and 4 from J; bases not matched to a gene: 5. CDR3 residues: CASSQDPRQGNEKLFF. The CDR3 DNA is TGTGCCAGCAGCCAAGATCCCAGACAGGGTAATGAAAAACTGTTTTTT.

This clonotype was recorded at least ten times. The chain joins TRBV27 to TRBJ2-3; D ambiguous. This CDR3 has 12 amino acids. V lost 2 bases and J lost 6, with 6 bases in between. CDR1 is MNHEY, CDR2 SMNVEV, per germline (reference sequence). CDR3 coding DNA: TGTGCCAGCAGTTTAACCATGGATACGCAGTATTTT. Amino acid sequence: CASSLTMDTQYF.

CDR3 in amino acids: CSATLGGGANVLTF. The CDR3 DNA sequence: TGCAGTGCTACCCTCGGAGGCGGGGCCAACGTCCTGACTTTC. This rearrangement joins TRBV20-1 to TRBJ2-6; tentatively, D is TRBD2 (5 bases). The CDR3 has 14 residues. Trimming shortened V by 4 bases and J by 4 bases, and 11 bases separated the two germline ends. Germline CDR1 and CDR2: DFQATT and SNEGSKA (reference sequence).

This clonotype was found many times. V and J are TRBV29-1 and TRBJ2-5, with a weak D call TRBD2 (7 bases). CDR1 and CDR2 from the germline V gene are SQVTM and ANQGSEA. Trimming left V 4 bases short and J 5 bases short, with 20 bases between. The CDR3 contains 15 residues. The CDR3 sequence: CSVALPNGGLETQYF. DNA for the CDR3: TGCAGCGTTGCCCTCCCCAACGGGGGGCTGGAGACCCAGTACTTC.

The DNA of the CDR3 is TGTGCCAGCAGCCAAGATCAAGGGGACAATGGCTACACCTTC. It specifies CASSQDQGDNGYTF. The chain joins TRBV4-2 to TRBJ1-2, with a tentative D call TRBD1 (6 bases). The germline V gene has CDR1 LGHNA and CDR2 YNFKEQ. Trimming shortened V by 0 bases and J by 6 bases, and 11 bases separated the two germline ends. This CDR3 has 14 residues.

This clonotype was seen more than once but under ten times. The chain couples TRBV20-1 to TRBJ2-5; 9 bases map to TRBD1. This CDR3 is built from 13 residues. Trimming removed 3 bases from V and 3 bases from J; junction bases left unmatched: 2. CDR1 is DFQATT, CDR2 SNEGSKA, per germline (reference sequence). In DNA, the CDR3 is TGCAGTGCTAGGGGACAGGGAAAAGAGACCCAGTACTTC. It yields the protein CSARGQGKETQYF.

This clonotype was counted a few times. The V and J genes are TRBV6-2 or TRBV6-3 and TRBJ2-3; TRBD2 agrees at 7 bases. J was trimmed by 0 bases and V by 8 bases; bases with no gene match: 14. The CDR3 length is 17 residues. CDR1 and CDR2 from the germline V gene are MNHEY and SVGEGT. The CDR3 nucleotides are TGTGCCAGCGTGAGTAGCGGGTTACTCTTGAGCACAGATACGCAGTATTTT. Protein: CASVSSGLLLSTDTQYF.

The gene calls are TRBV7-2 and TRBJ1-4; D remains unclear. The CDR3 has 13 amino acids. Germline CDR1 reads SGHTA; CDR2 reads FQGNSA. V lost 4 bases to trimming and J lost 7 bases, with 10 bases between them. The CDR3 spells CASSSAVGEKLFF. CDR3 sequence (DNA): TGTGCCAGCAGCTCCGCTGTTGGTGAAAAACTGTTTTTT.

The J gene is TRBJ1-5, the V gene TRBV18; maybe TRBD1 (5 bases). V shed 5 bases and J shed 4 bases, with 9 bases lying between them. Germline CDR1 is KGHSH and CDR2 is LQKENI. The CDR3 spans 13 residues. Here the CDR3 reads CASSEQENQPQHF. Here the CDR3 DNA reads TGTGCCAGCTCAGAACAGGAAAATCAGCCCCAGCATTTT.